Each of the 7 T cell receptor beta chains below was sequenced from the same sample in a study of CDR3 diversity in severe acne. TCRdb fed the PCR reads into MiXCR, producing one record per CDR3 protein. The sample holds roughly 100,000 distinct CDR3 sequences; under 60% are singletons and the top ten take roughly 12%. Source material: blood. The source is a male donor with acne.

The V call is TRBV7-2, the J call TRBJ2-5, with 10 bases aligning to TRBD2. The CDR3 length is 15 residues. The V segment lost 1 base and the J segment 7 bases; nucleotides outside the gene matches: 6. Germline CDR1 reads SGHTA; CDR2 reads FQGNSA. CDR3 in DNA: TGTGCCAGCAGCTTAGTCCTAGCGGGAGTCGGGACCCAGTACTTC. Amino acids: CASSLVLAGVGTQYF.

The chain carries TRBV11-2 and TRBJ2-7; 8 bases fit TRBD1. V lost 5 bases, J lost 3 bases, and 9 bases stayed unmatched. The V gene's germline CDR1 is SGHAT and CDR2 FQNNGV. This CDR3 spans 15 amino acids. In nucleotides, the CDR3 is TGTGCCAGCAGCATCGGACAGGGCTTCTTCTACGAGCAGTACTTC. This encodes CASSIGQGFFYEQYF.

The chain couples TRBV29-1 to TRBJ2-2, with D perhaps matching TRBD2 (5 bases). The V and J ends lost 4 bases and 6 bases respectively, with 18 bases between them. The CDR3 spans 15 residues. Germline lookup yields CDR1 SQVTM and CDR2 ANQGSEA. CDR3 sequence (DNA): TGCAGCGTTGGTGGGAGATTCGGGGAATCCGGGGAGCTGTTTTTT. This sequence encodes CSVGGRFGESGELFF.

A remark on this clonotype: A much larger clone is a single base away; this may be a read error. Since the CDR3 does not end with the conserved phenylalanine or tryptophan, this likely comes from a read error. The rearrangement uses TRBV28 and TRBJ2-7; D is ambiguous. Between the trimmed V and J ends, which lost 3 bases and 4 bases, there was a span of 4 bases. The CDR3 has 11 residues. CDR1 is MDHEN, CDR2 SYDVKM, per germline. The CDR3 spells CASSFDYEQYS. CDR3 sequence (DNA): TGTGCCAGCAGTTTCGATTACGAGCAGTACTCC.

This clonotype was counted only a few times. The rearrangement joins TRBV13 to TRBJ2-5; unclear D gene. Between the trimmed V and J ends, which lost 1 base and 0 bases, there was a span of 18 bases. CDR3 length: 18 amino acids. Germline assignment: CDR1 PRHDT and CDR2 FYEKMQ (reference sequence). The CDR3 reads CASSLVAAETTYQETQYF. DNA for the CDR3: TGTGCCAGCAGCTTAGTGGCCGCGGAAACAACGTACCAAGAGACCCAGTACTTC.

This clonotype was recorded at least ten times. The chain uses TRBV24-1 and TRBJ2-2; D unresolved. Per germline, CDR1 KGHDR and CDR2 SFDVKD. V was shortened by 4 bases and J by 4 bases, with 12 bases between the two germline ends. This CDR3 contains 15 residues. CDR3: CATSDQTETTGELFF. CDR3 coding DNA: TGTGCCACCAGTGACCAAACAGAGACCACCGGGGAGCTGTTTTTT.

About this clonotype: This sequence may be a read error, since a much larger clone differs from it by one base. The CDR3 DNA reads as TGTGCCAGCAGTCTACTCAATTTTGGGACCTACGAGCAGTTCTTC. This gives the protein CASSLLNFGTYEQFF. The genes are TRBV6-1 and TRBJ2-7; D is possibly TRBD1 or TRBD2 (5 bases each). Judging by the DNA end, TRBJ2-1 fits better; the J call may be wrong. The CDR3 extends over 15 amino acids. The germline CDR1 and CDR2 sequences are MNHNS and SASEGT.